This TCR beta chain came from a study of T cells in women clearing cervical HPV infection. At the level of the study: Case blood drawn at lesion detection; control blood after infection cleared.

Using immunoSEQ multiplex PCR, the repertoire was profiled, and TCRdb retains in-frame clones only, with some absent. Its listing shows some 20,000 clones. Sequencing input: blood buffy coat. This sequence originates from a woman aged 18 to 75 with a cervical HPV16 infection that either progressed to CIN3+ or cleared (not recorded which).

The CDR3 spells CASSFSFRETAQYF. Partial CDR3 DNA: TGTGCCAGCAGCTTCTCCTTCAGGGAGACCGCG. The chain has TRBV7-2 and TRBJ2-3; D tentatively reads TRBD1 or TRBD2 (5 bases each). The CDR3 end is not reached by the read, which stops 3 residues before it; the germline J gene fills it in. The CDR3 totals 14 residues. In germline, CDR1 is SGHTA, CDR2 FQGNSA. Filled out from reference TRBV7-2 and TRBJ2-3, the complete variable domain reads GAGVSQSPSNKVTEKGKDVELRCDPISGHTALYWYRQSLGQGLEFLIYFQGNSAPDKSGLPSDRFSAERTGGSVSTLTIQRTQQEDSAVYLCASSFSFRETAQYFGPGTRLTVL.